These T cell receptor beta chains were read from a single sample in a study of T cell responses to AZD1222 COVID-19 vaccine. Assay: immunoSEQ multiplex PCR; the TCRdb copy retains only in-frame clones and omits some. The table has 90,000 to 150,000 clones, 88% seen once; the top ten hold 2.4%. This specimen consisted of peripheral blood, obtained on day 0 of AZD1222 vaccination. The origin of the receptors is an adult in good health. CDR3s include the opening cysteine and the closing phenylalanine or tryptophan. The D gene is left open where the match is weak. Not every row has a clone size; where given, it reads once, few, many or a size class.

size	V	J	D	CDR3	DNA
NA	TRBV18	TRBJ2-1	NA	CASSPFRLGGEQFF	TGTGCCAGCTCACCTTTTCGGCTTGGGGGAGAGCAGTTCTTC
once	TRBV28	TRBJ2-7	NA	CASSPTGTTGEQYF	TGTGCCAGCAGTCCCACCGGGACCACAGGCGAGCAGTACTTC
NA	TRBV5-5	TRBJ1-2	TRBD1	CASSYQDRGRGYTF	TGTGCCAGCAGCTACCAGGACAGGGGGCGCGGCTACACCTTC
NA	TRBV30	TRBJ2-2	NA	CAWAPGGTGELFF	TGTGCCTGGGCCCCCGGGGGCACCGGGGAGCTGTTTTTT
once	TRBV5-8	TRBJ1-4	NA	CASSLRGDPFF	TGTGCCAGCAGCTTGAGGGGAGACCCGTTCTTT
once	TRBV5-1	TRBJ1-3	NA	CASSLTASGNTIYF	TGCGCCAGCAGCTTGACAGCCTCTGGAAACACCATATATTTT
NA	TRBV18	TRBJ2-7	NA	CASSPWEVGEQYF	TGTGCCAGCTCACCATGGGAGGTTGGCGAGCAGTACTTC
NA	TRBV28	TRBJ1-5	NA	CASSPEIRPQHF	TGTGCCAGCAGTCCTGAGATAAGGCCCCAGCATTTT
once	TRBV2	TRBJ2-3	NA	CASRVGDTQYF	TGTGCCAGCAGAGTAGGGGATACGCAGTATTTT
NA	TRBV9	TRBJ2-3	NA	CASSVAGSRDTQYF	TGTGCCAGCAGCGTAGCCGGGAGTCGGGATACGCAGTATTTT
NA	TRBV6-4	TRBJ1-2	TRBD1	CASSDSGTAYTF	TGTGCCAGCAGTGACTCGGGGACAGCCTACACCTTC
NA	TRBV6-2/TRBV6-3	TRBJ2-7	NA	CASSPGGREQYF	TGTGCCAGCAGCCCCGGGGGCCGGGAGCAGTACTTC
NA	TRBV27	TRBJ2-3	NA	CASSLGQGAGTDTQYF	TGTGCCAGCAGTTTAGGGCAGGGCGCCGGCACAGATACGCAGTATTTT
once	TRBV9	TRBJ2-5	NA	CASSPTLYQETQYF	TGTGCCAGCAGCCCTACACTGTACCAAGAGACCCAGTACTTC
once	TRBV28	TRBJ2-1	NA	CASSLHEQFF	TGTGCCAGCAGTTTGCATGAGCAGTTCTTC
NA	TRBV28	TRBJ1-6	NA	CASRPAAGPFSPLHF	TGTGCCAGCAGACCCGCAGCCGGCCCATTTTCACCCCTCCACTTT
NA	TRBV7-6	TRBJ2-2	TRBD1	CASSWDRSDTGELFF	TGTGCCAGCAGCTGGGACAGGTCGGACACCGGGGAGCTGTTTTTT
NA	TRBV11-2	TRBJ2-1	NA	CASSLSHFSNEQFF	TGTGCCAGCAGCTTATCTCACTTCAGCAATGAGCAGTTCTTC
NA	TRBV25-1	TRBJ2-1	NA	CASMRGSYNEQFF	TGTGCCAGCATGAGGGGCTCCTACAATGAGCAGTTCTTC
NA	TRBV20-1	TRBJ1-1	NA	CSGQRDTEAFF	TGCAGTGGTCAAAGGGACACTGAAGCTTTCTTT
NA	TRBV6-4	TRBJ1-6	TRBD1	CASSRDRGESPLHF	TGTGCCAGCAGTAGGGACAGGGGGGAGTCACCCCTCCACTTT
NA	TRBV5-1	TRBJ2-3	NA	CASSLRPGPDTQYF	TGCGCCAGCAGCTTGAGGCCCGGGCCAGATACGCAGTATTTT
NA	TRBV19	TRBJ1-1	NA	CASSIDRDLNTEAFF	TGTGCCAGTAGTATTGACCGGGACCTGAACACTGAAGCTTTCTTT
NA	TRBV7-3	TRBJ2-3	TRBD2	CASSLGVAGGPFSDTQYF	TGTGCCAGCAGCTTAGGTGTTGCGGGAGGGCCGTTTTCCGATACGCAGTATTTT
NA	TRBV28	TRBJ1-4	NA	CASSQSRGGEGEKLFF	TGTGCCAGCAGCCAGTCACGGGGGGGTGAAGGTGAAAAACTGTTTTTT
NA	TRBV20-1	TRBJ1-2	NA	CSARRGDGYTF	TGCAGTGCTAGAAGGGGGGATGGCTACACCTTC
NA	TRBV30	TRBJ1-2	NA	CAWSVRQNYGYTF	TGTGCCTGGAGTGTCCGACAGAACTATGGCTACACCTTC
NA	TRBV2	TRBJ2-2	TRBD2	CASTGGLAGASNTGELFF	TGTGCCAGCACCGGGGGACTAGCGGGAGCCTCGAACACCGGGGAGCTGTTTTTT
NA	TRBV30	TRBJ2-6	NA	CAWSVLSGANVLTF	TGTGCCTGGAGTGTACTGTCTGGGGCCAACGTCCTGACTTTC
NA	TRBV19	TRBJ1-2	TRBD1	CASSIDRGNYGYTF	TGTGCCAGTAGTATCGACAGGGGGAACTATGGCTACACCTTC
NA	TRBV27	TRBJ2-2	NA	CASRRDRNTGELFF	TGTGCCAGCAGGCGGGACAGAAACACCGGGGAGCTGTTTTTT
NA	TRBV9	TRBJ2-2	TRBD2	CASSATSAPNTGELFF	TGTGCCAGCAGCGCCACTAGCGCCCCGAACACCGGGGAGCTGTTTTTT
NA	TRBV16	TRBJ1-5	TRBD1	CASSQSVTGAQPQHF	TGTGCCAGCAGCCAATCGGTGACAGGGGCTCAGCCCCAGCATTTT